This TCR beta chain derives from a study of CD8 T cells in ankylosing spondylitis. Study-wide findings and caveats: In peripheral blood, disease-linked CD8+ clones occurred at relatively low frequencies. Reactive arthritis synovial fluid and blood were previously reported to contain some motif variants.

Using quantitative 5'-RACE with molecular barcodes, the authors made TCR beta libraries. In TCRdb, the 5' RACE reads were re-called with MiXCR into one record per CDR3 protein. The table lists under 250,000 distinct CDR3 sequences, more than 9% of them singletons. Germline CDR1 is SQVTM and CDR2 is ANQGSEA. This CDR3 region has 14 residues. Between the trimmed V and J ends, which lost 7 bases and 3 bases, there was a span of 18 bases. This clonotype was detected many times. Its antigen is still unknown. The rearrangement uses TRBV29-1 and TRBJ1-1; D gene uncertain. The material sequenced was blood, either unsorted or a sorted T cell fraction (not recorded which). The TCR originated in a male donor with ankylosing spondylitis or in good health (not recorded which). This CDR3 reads CSAAASLLHTEAFF. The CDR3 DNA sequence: TGCAGCGCCGCAGCGTCGCTTTTGCACACTGAAGCTTTCTTT.